Each of the 32 T cell receptor beta chains below was sequenced from the same sample in a study of blood T cell repertoires in COVID-19. TCRdb's table, derived via immunoSEQ multiplex PCR, lists solely in-frame clones and lacks some. Among about 180,000 clones, 70% to 85% were seen once, and the ten largest hold around 6.8%. Material: peripheral blood. Receptors were obtained from a human donor in a cohort sampled during active COVID-19.

Points on this clone: At one end, the junction sequence differs from germline, possibly due to a read error. V gene TRBV29-1 combines with J gene TRBJ1-1, with TRBD1 matching over 7 bases. CDR3 length: 11 amino acids. The germline V gene has CDR1 SQVTM and CDR2 ANQGSEA. CDR3 residues: CSVAGDSRALF. In nucleotides, the CDR3 is TGCAGCGTTGCTGGGGACAGCCGGGCTCTCTTT.

This sequence joins TRBV12-3 or TRBV12-4 and TRBJ1-1, with no clear D. CDR3 length: 11 residues. V lost 3 bases, J lost 4 bases, and 3 bases lay in between. The CDR3 DNA follows: TGTGCCAGCAGTTTTCGCACTGAAGCTTTCTTT. Amino acid sequence: CASSFRTEAFF.

The J gene is TRBJ1-1, the V gene TRBV12-3 or TRBV12-4, with a tentative D call TRBD1 (5 bases). There are 12 residues in the CDR3. V gave up 5 bases and J gave up 8 bases, with 12 bases separating them. CDR3 DNA sequence: TGTGCCAGCAGTGAACAGGTGGGGGAAGCTTTCTTT. It encodes CASSEQVGEAFF.

This clone was seen once. Here the CDR3 reads CASSGVGSPLHF. In DNA form, the CDR3 reads TGTGCCAGCAGCGGGGTTGGTTCACCCCTCCACTTT. V usage is TRBV2 and J usage is TRBJ1-6; no clear D gene. Trimming removed 6 bases at V and 9 bases at J, with 9 bases between. Per germline, CDR1 SNHLY and CDR2 FYNNEI. The CDR3 contains 12 residues.

The rearrangement links TRBV5-4 to TRBJ2-1, with D possibly matching TRBD2 (7 bases). With 3 bases removed from V and 7 bases from J, the gap between germline ends came to 14 bases. Germline CDR1 reads SGHNT; CDR2 reads YYREEE (reference sequence). The CDR3 consists of 14 residues. The DNA of the CDR3 is TGTGCCAGCAGCTCACTAGGGGGGGTAAATGAGCAGTTCTTC. It is translated as CASSSLGGVNEQFF.

This clone has just one count. The V and J genes are TRBV6-6 and TRBJ2-3; 10 bases map to TRBD2. Germline lookup yields CDR1 MNHNY and CDR2 SVGAGI (reference sequence). Germline trimming cut 7 bases from V and 2 bases from J; bases unmatched to any gene: 6. CDR3 length: 15 residues. CDR3 loop: CASTSLAGVTDTQYF. CDR3 DNA: TGTGCCAGCACTTCGCTAGCGGGGGTCACAGATACGCAGTATTTT.

This clone was picked up one time. The V call is TRBV6-5, the J call TRBJ1-3; D call uncertain. The CDR3 loop spans 15 amino acids. Looked up from germline, CDR1 is MNHEY and CDR2 is SVGAGI. V lost 6 bases and J 2 bases, leaving 14 bases between the germline ends. The CDR3 nucleotides are TGTGCCAGCAGCCGTACCGCGGGGACTGGAAACACCATATATTTT. The encoded protein is CASSRTAGTGNTIYF.

The gene calls are TRBV9 and TRBJ2-1; 12 bases agree with TRBD2. This CDR3 spans 17 amino acids. Germline V gives CDR1 SGDLS, CDR2 YYNGEE. The junction had 5 bases not matched to a gene; V was cut back by 4 bases and J by 0 bases. CDR3 DNA: TGTGCCAGCAGCCTCCGGACTAGCGGGGTCTCCTACAATGAGCAGTTCTTC. Translating it yields CASSLRTSGVSYNEQFF.

The chain carries TRBV2 and TRBJ1-4; maybe TRBD1 (5 bases). V shed 6 bases and J shed 7 bases, with 15 bases lying between them. The CDR3 totals 14 residues. Germline V gene data show CDR1 as SNHLY and CDR2 as FYNNEI. CDR3 DNA: TGTGCCAGCAGGCCAGGGTCTAACGCTGAAAAACTGTTTTTT. Amino acids: CASRPGSNAEKLFF.

This sequence joins TRBV7-2 and TRBJ1-2, with TRBD1 identical over 7 bases. The CDR3 is made up of 15 amino acids. Germline CDR1 is SGHTA and CDR2 is FQGNSA. With V trimmed by 5 bases and J by 1 base, 7 bases remained unmatched. The CDR3 protein is CASSPWGQSNYGYTF. The CDR3 DNA sequence: TGTGCCAGCAGCCCATGGGGACAGAGTAACTATGGCTACACCTTC. Drawing the rest from reference TRBV7-2 and TRBJ1-2, the complete variable domain is GAGVSQSPSNKVTEKGKDVELRCDPISGHTALYWYRQSLGQGLEFLIYFQGNSAPDKSGLPSDRFSAERTGGSVSTLTIQRTQQEDSAVYLCASSPWGQSNYGYTFGSGTRLTVV.

CDR3 sequence reads: CASSSRQENTEAFF. The CDR3 nucleotides are TGTGCCAGCAGCTCCCGACAGGAGAACACTGAAGCTTTCTTT. This chain joins TRBV13 and TRBJ1-1; tentative D call: TRBD1 (6 bases). V lost 4 bases and J lost 1, with 10 bases in between. The CDR3 has 14 residues. Germline V CDR1 and CDR2: PRHDT, FYEKMQ (reference sequence). The whole variable domain, filled in from reference TRBV13 and TRBJ1-1, reads AAGVIQSPRHLIKEKRETATLKCYPIPRHDTVYWYQQGPGQDPQFLISFYEKMQSDKGSIPDRFSAQQFSDYHSELNMSSLELGDSALYFCASSSRQENTEAFFGQGTRLTVV.

The J gene is TRBJ1-3, the V gene TRBV6-1; no clear D gene. Germline V gives CDR1 MNHNS, CDR2 SASEGT. V lost 0 bases and J 4 bases, leaving 4 bases between the germline ends. The CDR3 spans 13 residues. The CDR3, as DNA: TGTGCCAGCAGTGAAGCCCGGGGAAACACCATATATTTT. Its translation is CASSEARGNTIYF.

This chain uses TRBV29-1 with TRBJ2-1; D unclear. The CDR3 is made up of 13 amino acids. Germline V gene data show CDR1 as SQVTM and CDR2 as ANQGSEA. V was shortened by 1 base and J by 9 bases, with 13 bases between the two germline ends. CDR3 DNA: TGCAGCGTTGAAGGCCCGACGGCGGCTGAGCAGTTCTTC. As protein: CSVEGPTAAEQFF.

J is TRBJ2-1 and V is TRBV18, with D unresolved. The germline V gene has CDR1 KGHSH and CDR2 LQKENI. V shed 2 bases and J shed 1 base, with 3 bases lying between them. This CDR3 spans 13 amino acids. CDR3 bases: TGTGCCAGCTCACCAGAGTCCTACAATGAGCAGTTCTTC. As protein: CASSPESYNEQFF.

V usage is TRBV2 and J usage is TRBJ1-4; 7 bases line up with TRBD1. Germline values: CDR1 SNHLY, CDR2 FYNNEI. This CDR3 spans 13 amino acids. J lost 4 bases, V lost 6 bases, and 2 bases had no gene match. The CDR3 DNA reads TGTGCCAGCAGCCGGGACAGTAATGAAAAACTGTTTTTT. Residues: CASSRDSNEKLFF. Combining the CDR3 with reference TRBV2 and TRBJ1-4 gives the whole variable domain EPEVTQTPSHQVTQMGQEVILRCVPISNHLYFYWYRQILGQKVEFLVSFYNNEISEKSEIFDDQFSVERPDGSNFTLKIRSTKLEDSAMYFCASSRDSNEKLFFGSGTQLSVL.

This sequence joins TRBV6-2 or TRBV6-3 and TRBJ2-2; possibly TRBD2 for D (5 bases). Per germline, CDR1 MNHEY and CDR2 SVGEGT. V lost 6 bases and J 4 bases, leaving 12 bases between the germline ends. The CDR3 is 14 residues long. The CDR3 here is CASSPLAITGELFF. In DNA, the CDR3 is TGTGCCAGCAGCCCTCTAGCCATCACCGGGGAGCTGTTTTTT.

This chain connects TRBV6-1 to TRBJ2-7, with D perhaps TRBD2 (6 bases). Germline V lookup: CDR1 MNHNS, CDR2 SASEGT. The CDR3 extends over 15 amino acids. The V and J ends lost 2 bases and 0 bases respectively, with 11 bases between them. The CDR3 bases are TGTGCCAGCAGTGAATGGAACGGGAGCTCCTACGAGCAGTACTTC. Its protein is CASSEWNGSSYEQYF.

This clone appeared a few times. The rearrangement joins TRBV7-6 to TRBJ1-2; 7 bases match TRBD1. The CDR3 length is 15 residues. Per the germline V gene, CDR1 is SGHVS and CDR2 is FNYEAQ. Germline trimming cut 1 base from V and 4 bases from J; bases unmatched to any gene: 6. The CDR3 DNA sequence: TGTGCCAGCAGCTTAGGCCTGGGACAGCGCTATGGCTACACCTTC. The encoded protein is CASSLGLGQRYGYTF.

CDR3 in amino acids: CASSSGLAGAKNNEQFF. The CDR3 DNA follows: TGTGCCAGCAGCTCAGGACTAGCGGGCGCCAAAAACAATGAGCAGTTCTTC. The J gene is TRBJ2-1, the V gene TRBV7-3; 11 bases match TRBD2. V lost 4 bases to trimming and J lost 5 bases; unmatched junction nucleotides: 10. Germline CDR1 and CDR2: SGHTA and FQGTGA. The CDR3 covers 17 residues. The full variable domain, completed using reference TRBV7-3 and TRBJ2-1, is GAGVSQTPSNKVTEKGKYVELRCDPISGHTALYWYRQSLGQGPEFLIYFQGTGAADDSGLPNDRFFAVRPEGSVSTLKIQRTERGDSAVYLCASSSGLAGAKNNEQFFGPGTRLTVL.

The sample holds a few counts of this clone. For the CDR3, the DNA is TGTGCCAGCAGTGTTGACAGGGGGGTTCAGAACACTGAAGCTTTCTTT. As protein: CASSVDRGVQNTEAFF. The V gene is TRBV6-1, the J gene TRBJ1-1, with 9 bases fitting TRBD1. V gave up 4 bases and J gave up 1 base; unmatched junction bases: 7. The CDR3 spans 16 residues. Germline CDR1 is MNHNS and CDR2 is SASEGT.

The chain employs TRBV3-1 (or the pseudogene TRBV3-2) and TRBJ2-1; 12 positions match TRBD1. Germline CDR1 and CDR2: LGHDT and YNNKEL (reference sequence). The V gene end was trimmed by 4 bases and the J gene end by 7 bases; junction bases not matched to a gene: 8. The CDR3 is 16 amino acids. The CDR3 nucleotides read TGTGCCAGCAGCCGACCCGGGACAGGGGGCTTGAATGAGCAGTTCTTC. Protein sequence: CASSRPGTGGLNEQFF.

In this sample, this clone turned up once. The chain employs TRBV6-1 and TRBJ2-1; 7 bases align to TRBD1. With 2 bases clipped from V and 4 bases from J, the junction kept 2 bases outside the gene matches. The CDR3 is 14 amino acids. Looked up from germline, CDR1 is MNHNS and CDR2 is SASEGT. In DNA form, the CDR3 reads TGTGCCAGCAGTGAAAGCAGGGGGTACAATGAGCAGTTCTTC. Translation: CASSESRGYNEQFF.

This clone occurred once. V is TRBV5-4 and J is TRBJ1-2, with 8 bases that match TRBD1. The CDR3 spans 15 residues. After removal of 2 bases from V and 5 bases from J, the junction contained 8 bases not matched to a gene. Per the germline V gene, CDR1 is SGHNT and CDR2 is YYREEE (reference sequence). The CDR3 spells CASSLRGQGDYGYTF. The CDR3 nucleotides read TGTGCCAGCAGCTTACGAGGACAGGGTGATTATGGCTACACCTTC.

This chain links TRBV19 with TRBJ1-2, with D perhaps TRBD1 (6 bases). This CDR3 comprises 12 residues. Looked up from germline, CDR1 is LNHDA and CDR2 is SQIVND (reference sequence). The V gene lost 9 bases and the J gene lost 4 bases, with 12 bases spanning the gap. DNA for the CDR3: TGTGCCAGCTACAGGGTAATCTATGGCTACACCTTC. It encodes CASYRVIYGYTF.

The chain links TRBV4-1 to TRBJ2-5; 10 bases fit TRBD1. V lost 0 bases, J lost 5 bases, and 3 bases stayed unmatched. Germline loops: CDR1 MGHRA, CDR2 YSYEKL. The CDR3 has 15 amino acids. The CDR3 coding sequence is TGCGCCAGCAGCCAAGAAGACAGGGGGCGTGAGACCCAGTACTTC. Translated, it gives CASSQEDRGRETQYF.

The chain combines TRBV7-2 with TRBJ2-7; 7 bases line up with TRBD2. Trimming removed 7 bases from V and 7 bases from J; junction bases left unmatched: 22. This CDR3 region has 17 residues. The germline gives CDR1 SGHTA, CDR2 FQGNSA. CDR3 nucleotides: TGTGCCAGCACCTCACCTCCCGTGGGGGGGTCCGGGAGGGAGCAGTACTTC. Translation: CASTSPPVGGSGREQYF.

This clone was observed a few times. J is TRBJ2-1 and V is TRBV7-9; 7 bases fit TRBD1. V gave up 4 bases and J gave up 0 bases; unmatched junction bases: 9. Germline CDR1 is SEHNR and CDR2 is FQNEAQ (reference sequence). The CDR3 covers 17 residues. The CDR3 protein is CASSSQGGRSSYNEQFF. CDR3 coding DNA: TGTGCCAGCAGCTCTCAAGGGGGCCGGAGCTCCTACAATGAGCAGTTCTTC.

This chain links TRBV2 with TRBJ1-2; D uncertain. With 8 bases removed from V and 5 bases from J, the gap between germline ends came to 15 bases. Germline CDR1 is SNHLY and CDR2 is FYNNEI. The CDR3 contains 13 residues. CDR3 nucleotides: TGTGCCAGCTATGAGCGTATCCAGTATGGCTACACCTTC. Translation: CASYERIQYGYTF.

V usage is TRBV4-2 and J usage is TRBJ2-2, with 7 bases aligning to TRBD1. Germline assignment: CDR1 LGHNA and CDR2 YNFKEQ. The CDR3 loop spans 20 amino acids. J was trimmed by 3 bases and V by 4 bases; bases with no gene match: 20. The chain's CDR3 is CASSPDPLTDREVDTGELFF. The DNA of the CDR3 is TGTGCCAGCAGCCCCGACCCCTTGACAGACAGGGAAGTTGACACCGGGGAGCTGTTTTTT.

The chain couples TRBV18 to TRBJ1-1; a weak D match, TRBD1 (6 bases). The CDR3 is 15 amino acids. Germline loops: CDR1 KGHSH, CDR2 LQKENI. Trimming left V 0 bases short and J 10 bases short, with 18 bases between. The DNA of the CDR3 is TGTGCCAGCTCACCACCGGGGGCAGGGTCTAAGAGAGCTTTCTTT. Amino acids: CASSPPGAGSKRAFF.

This sequence joins TRBV5-1 and TRBJ2-7; perhaps TRBD2 as D (5 bases). The germline V gene encodes CDR1 SGHRS and CDR2 YFSETQ. The CDR3 consists of 16 residues. V dropped 2 bases and J dropped 0 bases, with 15 bases sitting between them. The CDR3 DNA follows: TGCGCCAGCAGCTTCGGTGGGAGAGATAGCTCCTACGAGCAGTACTTC. Translating gives CASSFGGRDSSYEQYF.

This sequence joins TRBV5-1 and TRBJ2-5; 11 bases are shared with TRBD2. Germline lookup yields CDR1 SGHRS and CDR2 YFSETQ. This CDR3 contains 15 residues. Germline trimming cut 1 base from V and 2 bases from J; bases unmatched to any gene: 1. The CDR3 protein is CASSLRLAGQETQYF. In nucleotides, the CDR3 is TGCGCCAGCAGCTTGCGACTAGCGGGGCAAGAGACCCAGTACTTC. The full variable domain, completed using reference TRBV5-1 and TRBJ2-5, is KAGVTQTPRYLIKTRGQQVTLSCSPISGHRSVSWYQQTPGQGLQFLFEYFSETQRNKGNFPGRFSGRQFSNSRSEMNVSTLELGDSALYLCASSLRLAGQETQYFGPGTRLLVL.